The present TCR beta chain was sequenced within a study of blood T cell repertoires in COVID-19. On the study more broadly: Specimens from acute and convalescent COVID-19 originated in the United States, Italy and Spain. The cDNA or gDNA used as material had been derived from T cells, B-cell-depleted T cells, or PBMCs.

Germline V CDR1 and CDR2: MNHEY, SMNVEV (reference sequence). V was shortened by 3 bases and J by 6 bases, with 11 bases between the two germline ends. The CDR3 sequence is 13 residues long. Original methodology: Scientists estimated how many nucleated cells there were by amplifying reference gene primers. Assay: immunoSEQ multiplex PCR; the TCRdb copy retains only in-frame clones and omits some. V and J calls and clone size are copied from that table; D and trimming were computed from the DNA. The data contain about 410,000 clones, roughly 85% of them singletons. The V and J genes are TRBV27 and TRBJ1-2; maybe TRBD1 (6 bases). This TCR derives from a woman aged 25-40 years with active or convalescent COVID-19. Sample: peripheral blood. The CDR3 region has the DNA TGTGCCAGCAGTTTTCAGGGGAGCCATGGCTACACCTTC. Amino acids: CASSFQGSHGYTF.